This T cell receptor beta chain was observed in a study of shared clonotypes between healthy human individuals. A CD45RA-negative memory subset and a CD45RA+ naive subset were separated from the CD4+ cells. The CDR3 has 14 amino acids. Germline CDR1 reads SGDLS; CDR2 reads YYNGEE. The trim removed 4 bases at V and 6 bases at J, leaving 8 bases unmatched. A note on this clone: Its matching antigen is unknown.

Study-wide findings and caveats: Shared across a handful of donors were roughly 4.7% of the naive CD4 clonotypes.

Sequencing used immunoSEQ multiplex PCR; TCRdb keeps in-frame clones, though not all of them. Seen here are 1,400,000 or so clones, 98% observed once, and the top ten hold approximately 0.4%. This receptor was taken from a man aged 25 to 40 in good health. J is TRBJ1-1 and V is TRBV9, with TRBD1 identical over 8 bases. What was sequenced was naive CD4+ T cells sorted from blood. Indicated subset: CD45RA+ positively selected. CDR3 protein: CASSIYDRGSEAFF. The CDR3 nucleotides are TGTGCCAGCAGCATATACGACAGGGGTTCTGAAGCTTTCTTT.